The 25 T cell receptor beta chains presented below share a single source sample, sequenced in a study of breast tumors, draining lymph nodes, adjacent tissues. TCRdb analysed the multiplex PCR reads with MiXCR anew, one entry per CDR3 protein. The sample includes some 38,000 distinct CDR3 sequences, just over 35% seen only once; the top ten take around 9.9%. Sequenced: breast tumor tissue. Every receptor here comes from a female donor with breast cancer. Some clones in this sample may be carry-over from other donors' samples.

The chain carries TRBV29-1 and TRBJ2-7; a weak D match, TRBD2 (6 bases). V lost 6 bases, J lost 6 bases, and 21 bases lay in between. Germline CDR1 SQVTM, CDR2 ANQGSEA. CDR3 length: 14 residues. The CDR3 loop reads CSVPSGARRGEQYF. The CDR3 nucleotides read TGCAGCGTCCCTTCTGGGGCCAGGCGGGGCGAGCAGTACTTC.

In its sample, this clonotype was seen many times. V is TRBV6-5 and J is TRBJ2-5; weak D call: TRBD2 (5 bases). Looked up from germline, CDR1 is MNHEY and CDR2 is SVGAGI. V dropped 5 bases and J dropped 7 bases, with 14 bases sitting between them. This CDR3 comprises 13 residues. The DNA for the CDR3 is TGTGCCAGCAGTCCTACTAGAGGCGGGACCCAGTACTTC. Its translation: CASSPTRGGTQYF.

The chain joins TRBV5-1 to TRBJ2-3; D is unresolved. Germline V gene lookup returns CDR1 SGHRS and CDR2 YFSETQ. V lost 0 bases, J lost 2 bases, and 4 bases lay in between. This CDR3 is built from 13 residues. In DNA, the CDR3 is TGCGCCAGCAGCTTGGGACCCACAGATACGCAGTATTTT. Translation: CASSLGPTDTQYF.

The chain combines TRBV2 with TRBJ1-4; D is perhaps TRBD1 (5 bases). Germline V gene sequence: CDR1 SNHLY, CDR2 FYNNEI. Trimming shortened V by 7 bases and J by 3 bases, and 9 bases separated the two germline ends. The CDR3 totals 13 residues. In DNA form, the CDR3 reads TGTGCCAGCATGAGGGGCTCTAATGAAAAACTGTTTTTT. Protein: CASMRGSNEKLFF.

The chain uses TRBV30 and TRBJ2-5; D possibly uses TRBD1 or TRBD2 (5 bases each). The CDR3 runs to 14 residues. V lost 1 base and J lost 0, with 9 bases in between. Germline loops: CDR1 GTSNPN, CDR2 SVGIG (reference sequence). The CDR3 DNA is TGTGCCTGGAGTGGATGGGACCACCAAGAGACCCAGTACTTC. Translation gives CAWSGWDHQETQYF.

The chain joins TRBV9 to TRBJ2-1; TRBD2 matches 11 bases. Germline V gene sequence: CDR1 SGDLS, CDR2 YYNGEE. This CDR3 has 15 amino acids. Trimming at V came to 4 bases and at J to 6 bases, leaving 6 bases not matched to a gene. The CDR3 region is CASSSSSGRTNEQFF. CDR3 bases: TGTGCCAGCAGCTCGTCTAGCGGGAGGACCAATGAGCAGTTCTTC.

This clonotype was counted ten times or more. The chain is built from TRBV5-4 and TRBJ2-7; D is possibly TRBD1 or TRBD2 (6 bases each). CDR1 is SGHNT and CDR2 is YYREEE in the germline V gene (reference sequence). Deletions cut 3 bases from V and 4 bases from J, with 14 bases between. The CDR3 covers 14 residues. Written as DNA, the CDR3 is TGTGCCAGCAGCTCGGGGGACACCCGTTACGAGCAGTACTTC. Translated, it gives CASSSGDTRYEQYF.

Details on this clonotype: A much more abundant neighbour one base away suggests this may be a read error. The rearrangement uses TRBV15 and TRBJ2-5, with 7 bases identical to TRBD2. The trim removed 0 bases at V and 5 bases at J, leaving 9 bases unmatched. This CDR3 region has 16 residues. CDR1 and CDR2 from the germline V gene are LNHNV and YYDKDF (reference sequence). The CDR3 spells CATSRERAGRAETQYF. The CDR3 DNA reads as TGTGCCACCAGCAGAGAGAGAGCGGGGCGAGCGGAGACCCAGTACTTC.

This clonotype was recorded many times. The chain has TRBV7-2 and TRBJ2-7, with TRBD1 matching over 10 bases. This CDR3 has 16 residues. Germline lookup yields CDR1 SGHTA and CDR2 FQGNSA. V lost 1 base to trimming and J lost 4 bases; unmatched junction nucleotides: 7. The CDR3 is CASSLDPTGGRYEQYF. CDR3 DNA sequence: TGTGCCAGCAGCTTAGACCCGACAGGGGGCAGGTACGAGCAGTACTTC.

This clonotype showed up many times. This CDR3 is CASSEGGYNEKLFF. The DNA for the CDR3 is TGTGCCAGCAGTGAAGGCGGATATAATGAAAAACTGTTTTTT. The rearrangement uses TRBV2 and TRBJ1-4; unclear D gene. This CDR3 region has 14 residues. Germline assignment: CDR1 SNHLY and CDR2 FYNNEI. Between the trimmed V and J ends, which lost 1 base and 4 bases, there was a span of 7 bases.

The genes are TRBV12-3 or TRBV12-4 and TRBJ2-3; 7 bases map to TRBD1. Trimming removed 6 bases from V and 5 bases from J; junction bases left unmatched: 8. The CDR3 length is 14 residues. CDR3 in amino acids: CASRKQGLGDTQYF. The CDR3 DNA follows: TGTGCCAGCAGAAAACAGGGGTTGGGAGATACGCAGTATTTT.

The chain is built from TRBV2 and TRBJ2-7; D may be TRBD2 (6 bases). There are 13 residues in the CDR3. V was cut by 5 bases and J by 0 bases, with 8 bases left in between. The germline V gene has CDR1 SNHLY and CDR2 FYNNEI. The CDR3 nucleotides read TGTGCCAGCAGTAAGGGAGGCTCCTACGAGCAGTACTTC. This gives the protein CASSKGGSYEQYF.

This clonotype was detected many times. The CDR3 coding sequence is TGTGCCAGCAGCTCTTGGACTAGCAGCTACGAGCAGTACTTC. It encodes CASSSWTSSYEQYF. The rearrangement links TRBV7-2 to TRBJ2-7; TRBD2 aligns across 8 bases. CDR1 SGHTA and CDR2 FQGNSA come from the germline V gene. V trimming: 4 bases; J trimming: 3 bases; junction bases outside the gene matches: 5. The CDR3 is 14 residues long.

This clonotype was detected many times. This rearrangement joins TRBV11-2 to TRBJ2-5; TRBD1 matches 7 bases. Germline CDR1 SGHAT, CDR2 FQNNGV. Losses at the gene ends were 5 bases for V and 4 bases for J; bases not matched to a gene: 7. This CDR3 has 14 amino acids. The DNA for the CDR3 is TGTGCCAGCAGCCTAACCGACAGGGTAGAGACCCAGTACTTC. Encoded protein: CASSLTDRVETQYF.

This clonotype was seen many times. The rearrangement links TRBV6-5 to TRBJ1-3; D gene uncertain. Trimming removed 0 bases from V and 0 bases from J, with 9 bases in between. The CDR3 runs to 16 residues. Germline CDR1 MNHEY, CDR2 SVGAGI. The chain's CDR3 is CASSYSRPSSGNTIYF. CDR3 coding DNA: TGTGCCAGCAGTTACTCGAGACCGAGCTCTGGAAACACCATATATTTT.

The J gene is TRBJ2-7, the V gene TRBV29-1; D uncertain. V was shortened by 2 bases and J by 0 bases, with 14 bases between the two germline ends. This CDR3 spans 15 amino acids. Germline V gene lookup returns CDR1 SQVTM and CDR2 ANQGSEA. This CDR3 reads CSVEREQSSSYEQYF. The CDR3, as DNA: TGCAGCGTTGAAAGGGAACAGTCCTCCTCCTACGAGCAGTACTTC.

The CDR3 bases are TGTGCCTGGAGTGTACGGACGCAAGGTCCCTACGAGCAGTACTTC. It codes for CAWSVRTQGPYEQYF. V usage is TRBV30 and J usage is TRBJ2-7, with D unclear. The germline gives CDR1 GTSNPN, CDR2 SVGIG (reference sequence). The CDR3 totals 15 residues. Trimming cost V 0 bases and J 2 bases, with 14 bases left between them.

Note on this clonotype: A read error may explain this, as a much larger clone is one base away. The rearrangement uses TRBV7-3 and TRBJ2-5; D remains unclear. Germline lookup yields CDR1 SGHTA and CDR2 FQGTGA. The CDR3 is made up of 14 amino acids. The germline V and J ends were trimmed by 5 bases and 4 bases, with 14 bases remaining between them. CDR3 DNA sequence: TGTGCCAGCAGCCCATCTAGGGATGGAGAGACCCAGTACTTC. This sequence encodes CASSPSRDGETQYF.

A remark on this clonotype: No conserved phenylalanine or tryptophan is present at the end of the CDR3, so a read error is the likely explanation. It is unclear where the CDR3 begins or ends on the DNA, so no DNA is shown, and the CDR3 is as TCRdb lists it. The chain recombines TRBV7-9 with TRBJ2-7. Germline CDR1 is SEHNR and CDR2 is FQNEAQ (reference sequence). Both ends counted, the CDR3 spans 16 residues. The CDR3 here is CASSLAGRTKLLRAVL.

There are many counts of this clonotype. The CDR3 region has the DNA TGCGCCAGCAGCCTGGGACTAGCGGGAGTGGAGGTGTACTTC. As protein: CASSLGLAGVEVYF. The V call is TRBV5-1, the J call TRBJ2-7; 14 nucleotides line up with TRBD2. V was clipped by 4 bases and J by 12 bases; unmatched bases: 9. This CDR3 has 14 residues. CDR1 and CDR2 from the germline V gene are SGHRS and YFSETQ.

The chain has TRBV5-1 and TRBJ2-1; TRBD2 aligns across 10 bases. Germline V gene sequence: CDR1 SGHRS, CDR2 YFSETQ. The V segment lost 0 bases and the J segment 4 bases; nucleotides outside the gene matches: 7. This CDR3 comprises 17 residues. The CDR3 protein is CASSLVAGGVRYNEQFF. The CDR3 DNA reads TGCGCCAGCAGCTTGGTAGCGGGAGGCGTTAGGTACAATGAGCAGTTCTTC.

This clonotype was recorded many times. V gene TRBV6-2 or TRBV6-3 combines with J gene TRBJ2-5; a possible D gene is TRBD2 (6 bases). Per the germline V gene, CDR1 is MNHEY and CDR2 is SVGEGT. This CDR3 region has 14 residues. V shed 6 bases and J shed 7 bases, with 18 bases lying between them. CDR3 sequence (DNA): TGTGCCAGCAGACGGTGGACGGCCGGGGGGACCCAGTACTTC. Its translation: CASRRWTAGGTQYF.

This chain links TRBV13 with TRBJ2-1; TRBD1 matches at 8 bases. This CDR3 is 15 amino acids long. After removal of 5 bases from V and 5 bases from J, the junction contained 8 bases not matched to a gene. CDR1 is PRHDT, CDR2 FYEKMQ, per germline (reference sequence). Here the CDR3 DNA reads TGTGCCAGCAGCCTTAGACAGGGGTGGAACAATGAGCAGTTCTTC. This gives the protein CASSLRQGWNNEQFF.

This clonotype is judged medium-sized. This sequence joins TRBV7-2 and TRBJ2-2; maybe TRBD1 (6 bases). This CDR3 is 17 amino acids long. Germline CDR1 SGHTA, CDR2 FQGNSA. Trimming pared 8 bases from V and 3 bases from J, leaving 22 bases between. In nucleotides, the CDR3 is TGTGCCAGCTGGCCACCCGGGACACGTGCCTACACCGGGGAGCTGTTTTTT. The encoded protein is CASWPPGTRAYTGELFF.

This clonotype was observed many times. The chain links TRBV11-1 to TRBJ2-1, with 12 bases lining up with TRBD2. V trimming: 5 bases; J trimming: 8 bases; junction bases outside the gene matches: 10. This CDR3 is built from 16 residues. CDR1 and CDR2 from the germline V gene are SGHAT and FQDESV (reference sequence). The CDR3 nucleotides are TGTGCCAGCAGCCGACTAGCGGGAGCCCGAGGCTATGAGCAGTTCTTC. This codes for CASSRLAGARGYEQFF.